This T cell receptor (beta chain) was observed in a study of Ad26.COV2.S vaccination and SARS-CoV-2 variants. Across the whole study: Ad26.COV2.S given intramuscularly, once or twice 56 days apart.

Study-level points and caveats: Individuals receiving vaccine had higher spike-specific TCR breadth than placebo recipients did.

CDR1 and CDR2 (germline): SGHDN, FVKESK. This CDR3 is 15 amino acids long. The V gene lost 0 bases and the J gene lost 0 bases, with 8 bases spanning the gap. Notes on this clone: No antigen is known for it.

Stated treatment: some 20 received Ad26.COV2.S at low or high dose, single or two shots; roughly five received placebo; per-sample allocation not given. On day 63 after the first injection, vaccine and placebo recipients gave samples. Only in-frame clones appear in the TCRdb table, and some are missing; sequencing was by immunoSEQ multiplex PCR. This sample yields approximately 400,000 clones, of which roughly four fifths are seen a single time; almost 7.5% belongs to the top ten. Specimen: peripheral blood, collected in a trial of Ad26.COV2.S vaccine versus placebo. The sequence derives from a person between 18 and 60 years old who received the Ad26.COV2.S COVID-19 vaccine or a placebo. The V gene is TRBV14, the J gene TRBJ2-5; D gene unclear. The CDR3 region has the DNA TGTGCCAGCAGCCAAGATGTCCCGTACCAAGAGACCCAGTACTTC. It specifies CASSQDVPYQETQYF.